The 4 T cell receptor beta chains reported below all come from one sample, sequenced in a study of neoadjuvant anti-PD-1 for oral cavity cancer. The protocol was immunoSEQ multiplex PCR, while the TCRdb copy is restricted to in-frame clones and leaves out a portion. The sample includes about 12,000 clones, over 55% of them seen just once. As for time point: after neoadjuvant nivolumab, at surgical resection. Sequencing used PBMCs, obtained after nivolumab (anti-PD-1) treatment. The receptors were sampled from a person aged 40-85 years with oral cavity squamous cell carcinoma.

Only one count was recorded for this clone. The chain is built from TRBV7-6 and TRBJ2-3; tentative D call: TRBD1 (5 bases). Trimming took off 5 bases at V and 8 bases at J, with 11 bases between the two ends. The CDR3 has 12 residues. CDR1 is SGHVS, CDR2 FNYEAQ, per germline. The chain's CDR3 is CASSPNQGTQYF. The CDR3 region has the DNA TGTGCCAGCAGCCCCAATCAGGGTACGCAGTATTTT.

The gene calls are TRBV11-2 and TRBJ2-7; D may correspond to TRBD1 or TRBD2 (5 bases each). Trimming left V 6 bases short and J 2 bases short, with 20 bases between. This CDR3 region has 16 residues. CDR1 and CDR2 from the germline V gene are SGHAT and FQNNGV. The CDR3 protein is CASRRPGRGAAYEQYF. CDR3 bases: TGTGCCAGCAGGAGACCGGGGAGAGGGGCAGCCTACGAGCAGTACTTC.

The rearrangement uses TRBV5-1 and TRBJ1-1; maybe TRBD1 (5 bases). The CDR3 spans 13 residues. The germline V gene has CDR1 SGHRS and CDR2 YFSETQ. V was clipped by 2 bases and J by 4 bases, with 9 bases between them. In nucleotides, the CDR3 is TGCGCCAGCAGCTTCGCAGGGCTCACTGAAGCTTTCTTT. Amino acids: CASSFAGLTEAFF.

The V gene is TRBV10-2, the J gene TRBJ1-2, with D possibly matching TRBD1 (6 bases). V was shortened by 2 bases and J by 3 bases, with 10 bases between the two germline ends. The germline CDR1 and CDR2 sequences are WSHSY and SAAADI. CDR3 length: 14 residues. For the CDR3, the DNA is TGCGCCAGCAGTGAGGGGGGGGCCCACTATGGCTACACCTTC. Translated, it gives CASSEGGAHYGYTF.